This T cell receptor (beta chain) was documented in a study of tumor-infiltrating lymphocytes in primary liver carcinoma. Study results and caveats: Blood trailed tumors significantly in top-250-clone fraction (p = 0.039). Relative to tumor region pairs, the tumor-adjacent and tumor-blood pairs showed overlap that was lower.

CDR1 and CDR2 from the germline V gene are SQVTM and ANQGSEA. This CDR3 has 14 amino acids. TCR beta cDNA came from about 470 ng total RNA, primed with a constant-region primer. Nested multiplex PCR, run for three rounds with slightly modified ARM-PCR, yielded TCR beta libraries. The two initial PCR rounds, ten to eleven cycles each, used TRBV1-TRBV30 forward and C-beta reverse primers. Each CDR3 protein gets one entry after TCRdb re-called the multiplex PCR reads with MiXCR. The data show roughly 100,000 distinct CDR3 sequences, approximately 78% seen once. Co-extraction yielded RNA and DNA from roughly 20-30 mg of unsorted bulk tissue. Patients in the cohort were treatment-naive and living with chronic HBV infection. Concerning this clonotype: Its antigen remains unidentified.

The sequenced material came from liver tumor tissue from sampling region 3. Subset of the sample: tumor region T3, left-lateral pole. The genes are TRBV29-1 and TRBJ2-1; TRBD2 aligns across 7 bases. The DNA end is more similar to TRBJ2-7, so the J call may be wrong. The sequence came from a man aged 35-49 years with primary liver carcinoma and hepatitis B virus infection. The CDR3 region has the DNA TGCAGCGCTGACGTAGCTAGCGGTTACAATGAGCAGTACTTC. Residues: CSADVASGYNEQYF.